The clone carrying this TCR beta chain was observed a few times. Its antigen is undetermined. This sample stems from a study of T cells in Graves' hyperthyroidism and ophthalmopathy. Study-wide points: A 13 V-J model separated ophthalmopathy from stable hyperthyroidism.

Amplification targeted TCR beta CDR3 regions from RNA transcripts. The HTBI primer set was used in a first-round RT-PCR of the TCR CDR3. TCRdb called the multiplex PCR reads again in MiXCR, with one record for every CDR3 protein. This sample has approximately 600,000 distinct CDR3 sequences, with about 14% found just once. V gave up 0 bases and J gave up 5 bases, with 7 bases separating them. CDR1 and CDR2 (germline): DFQATT, SNEGSKA (reference sequence). This CDR3 contains 12 residues. Diagnostic assessment was based on clinical symptoms, serum thyroxine and TRAb, thyroid ultrasound and orbital computed tomography.

The sequence was collected from a woman aged 25 to 39 with Graves' hyperthyroidism that later progressed to Graves' ophthalmopathy. The specimen sequenced was blood. V usage is TRBV20-1 and J usage is TRBJ1-2; D unresolved. The CDR3 DNA reads as TGCAGTGCTAGAGATTCTGAGTATGGCTACACCTTC. Amino acids: CSARDSEYGYTF.